A selection of T cell receptor beta chains follows, all from one sample in a study of cytomegalovirus exposure and HLA in healthy donors. This table comes from immunoSEQ multiplex PCR, and its TCRdb copy is limited to in-frame clones, with some not included. The repertoire holds roughly 110,000 clones, with roughly 73% as singletons. The sample taken for sequencing was PBMCs. The receptor set was obtained from a young man in good health and CMV-seronegative. CDR3s leave out the opening cysteine and the closing phenylalanine or tryptophan. Each record gives: CDR3 protein, V gene, J gene.

ASSARQGGNTGELF,TRBV4-1,TRBJ2-2
SVGGARGRGEQF,TRBV29-1,TRBJ2-1
ASSSGLAGARGQETQY,TRBV7-6,TRBJ2-5
ASSLPGRGTDTQY,TRBV28,TRBJ2-3
ASSMTGSSTDTQY,TRBV19,TRBJ2-3
ASSLGQVNTEAF,TRBV5-6,TRBJ1-1
ASSRGGGETQY,TRBV7-3,TRBJ2-5
ASGPGQGNYNEQF,TRBV27,TRBJ2-1
SVGIGAGANVLT,TRBV29-1,TRBJ2-6
ASSHWKASGSRTDTQY,TRBV27,TRBJ2-3
ASSLGQGGEQY,TRBV7-6,TRBJ2-5
ASRRSEVNEQF,TRBV2,TRBJ2-1
ASSPGLARQTGELF,TRBV4-1,TRBJ2-2
ASTRGGFSYEQY,TRBV25-1,TRBJ2-7
ASSEHVSRHTDTQY,TRBV6-1,TRBJ2-3
ASRGQGSTGELF,TRBV6-5,TRBJ2-2
ASSTRTGDGYT,TRBV7-3,TRBJ1-2
SARSGNEQF,TRBV20-1,TRBJ2-1
AWTAGARGSEQY,TRBV30,TRBJ2-7
ASSLGRNSPLH,TRBV7-3,TRBJ1-6
AWSGESEQY,TRBV30,TRBJ2-7
ASRPGSGGYEQY,TRBV19,TRBJ2-7